The present T cell receptor (beta chain) was sequenced within a study of T cell changes during pregnancy in multiple sclerosis. Produced via immunoSEQ multiplex PCR; TCRdb's table is partial and in-frame only. The sample comprises 70,000 to 100,000 clones, 92% of which are singletons, and over 1.5% rests with the top ten. The CDR3 has 14 amino acids. V was pared by 2 bases and J by 8 bases, with 12 bases between. Germline CDR1 SGHVS, CDR2 FNYEAQ. The rearrangement links TRBV7-6 to TRBJ1-4; D ambiguous. This sequence was found in a female donor with multiple sclerosis, enrolled in a pregnancy study. This sample comprised peripheral blood, obtained in the first trimester of pregnancy. The chain's CDR3 is CASSLRGSGEKLFF. Here the CDR3 DNA reads TGTGCCAGCAGCTTAAGAGGGTCTGGAGAAAAACTGTTTTTT.